This is a list of T cell receptor beta chains from one sample in a study of shared clonotypes between healthy human individuals. Method: immunoSEQ multiplex PCR; TCRdb's copy keeps in-frame clones and lacks some. The sample yields hundreds of thousands of clones, 92% seen once. Sequenced sample: naive CD8+ T cells sorted from blood. Receptor source: a man aged 25-45 years in good health. The CDR3 runs from the conserved cysteine through the conserved F or W. The order of the fields is clone size, V gene, J gene, D gene, CDR3 protein, CDR3 DNA. D genes are given only for firm matches. Clone size is stated in some rows and not others, as once, few, many or a class when expanded.

abundance: -
v_gene: TRBV11-3
j_gene: TRBJ1-1
d_gene: -
CDR3aa: CASSLDRRLDTEAFF
CDR3nt: TGTGCCAGCAGCTTAGATCGGAGGTTGGACACTGAAGCTTTCTTT

abundance: -
v_gene: TRBV7-8
j_gene: TRBJ2-7
d_gene: TRBD2
CDR3aa: CASSPGRSGRAGEQYF
CDR3nt: TGTGCCAGCAGCCCGGGGCGTAGCGGGAGGGCGGGGGAGCAGTACTTC

abundance: -
v_gene: TRBV27
j_gene: TRBJ2-4
d_gene: TRBD2
CDR3aa: CASKKTSGSIAKNIQYF
CDR3nt: TGTGCCAGCAAAAAGACCAGCGGGAGCATAGCCAAAAACATTCAGTACTTC

abundance: -
v_gene: TRBV10-1
j_gene: TRBJ2-7
d_gene: -
CDR3aa: CASSYEQYF
CDR3nt: TGCGCCAGCAGCTACGAGCAGTACTTC

abundance: -
v_gene: TRBV9
j_gene: TRBJ2-1
d_gene: -
CDR3aa: CASSVNSPNEQFF
CDR3nt: TGTGCCAGCAGCGTGAACAGCCCCAATGAGCAGTTCTTC

abundance: -
v_gene: TRBV18
j_gene: TRBJ2-7
d_gene: TRBD2
CDR3aa: CASSPSFGGSSYEQYF
CDR3nt: TGTGCCAGCTCCCCCTCGTTTGGCGGGAGCTCCTACGAGCAGTACTTC

abundance: -
v_gene: TRBV29-1
j_gene: TRBJ2-1
d_gene: -
CDR3aa: CSVDAGDRGQFF
CDR3nt: TGCAGCGTTGATGCTGGGGACCGAGGGCAGTTCTTC

abundance: -
v_gene: TRBV27
j_gene: TRBJ2-7
d_gene: TRBD2
CDR3aa: CASSLLGTSPYEQYF
CDR3nt: TGTGCCAGCAGTTTATTGGGGACTAGTCCCTACGAGCAGTACTTC

abundance: -
v_gene: TRBV7-9
j_gene: TRBJ1-5
d_gene: -
CDR3aa: CASSLESEPGQPQHF
CDR3nt: TGTGCCAGCAGCTTAGAGTCGGAGCCGGGTCAGCCCCAGCATTTT

abundance: -
v_gene: TRBV7-9
j_gene: TRBJ2-1
d_gene: -
CDR3aa: CASSPPGLGTNEQFF
CDR3nt: TGTGCCAGCAGCCCACCCGGTTTGGGGACCAATGAGCAGTTCTTC

abundance: -
v_gene: TRBV5-8
j_gene: TRBJ2-1
d_gene: -
CDR3aa: CASSSWGFGENEQFF
CDR3nt: TGTGCCAGCAGCTCTTGGGGGTTTGGGGAAAATGAGCAGTTCTTC

abundance: -
v_gene: TRBV5-4
j_gene: TRBJ2-3
d_gene: TRBD2
CDR3aa: CASSLEGLAGATDTQYF
CDR3nt: TGTGCCAGCAGCTTGGAGGGACTAGCGGGAGCTACCGATACGCAGTATTTT

abundance: few
v_gene: TRBV9
j_gene: TRBJ2-3
d_gene: -
CDR3aa: CASSPGVFMGTDTQYF
CDR3nt: TGTGCCAGCAGCCCCGGGGTATTCATGGGCACAGATACGCAGTATTTT

abundance: -
v_gene: TRBV27
j_gene: TRBJ2-7
d_gene: TRBD1
CDR3aa: CASSWAGQGVYEQYF
CDR3nt: TGTGCCAGCAGTTGGGCGGGACAGGGGGTATACGAGCAGTACTTC

abundance: -
v_gene: TRBV27
j_gene: TRBJ2-7
d_gene: -
CDR3aa: CASSSGRSSYEQYF
CDR3nt: TGTGCCAGCAGTTCGGGACGGAGTTCCTACGAGCAGTACTTC

abundance: -
v_gene: TRBV5-4
j_gene: TRBJ2-3
d_gene: -
CDR3aa: CASSFSGGTDTQYF
CDR3nt: TGTGCCAGCAGCTTTAGCGGTGGCACAGATACGCAGTATTTT

abundance: -
v_gene: TRBV29-1
j_gene: TRBJ2-7
d_gene: -
CDR3aa: CSATLLGQGGYEQYF
CDR3nt: TGCAGCGCCACCCTATTGGGGCAGGGCGGCTACGAGCAGTACTTC

abundance: -
v_gene: TRBV7-3
j_gene: TRBJ2-1
d_gene: -
CDR3aa: CASRFGAHPLNEQFF
CDR3nt: TGTGCCAGCAGGTTCGGGGCCCATCCTCTCAATGAGCAGTTCTTC

abundance: -
v_gene: TRBV5-5
j_gene: TRBJ2-7
d_gene: -
CDR3aa: CASSLLPGPYEQYF
CDR3nt: TGTGCCAGCAGCTTGCTCCCAGGGCCCTACGAGCAGTACTTC

abundance: -
v_gene: TRBV6-5
j_gene: TRBJ2-5
d_gene: TRBD2
CDR3aa: CASSPNGLAGETQYF
CDR3nt: TGTGCCAGCAGCCCAAACGGACTAGCAGGGGAGACCCAGTACTTC

abundance: -
v_gene: TRBV5-1
j_gene: TRBJ2-7
d_gene: TRBD1
CDR3aa: CASSLGQGVPYEQYF
CDR3nt: TGCGCCAGCAGCCTGGGACAGGGGGTCCCCTACGAGCAGTACTTC

abundance: -
v_gene: TRBV30
j_gene: TRBJ2-7
d_gene: TRBD2
CDR3aa: CAWTSGTYEQYF
CDR3nt: TGTGCCTGGACTAGCGGGACCTACGAGCAGTACTTC

abundance: -
v_gene: TRBV10-2
j_gene: TRBJ2-7
d_gene: TRBD2
CDR3aa: CASSGGLADYEQYF
CDR3nt: TGCGCCAGCAGTGGGGGACTAGCGGACTACGAGCAGTACTTC

abundance: once
v_gene: TRBV6-1
j_gene: TRBJ2-7
d_gene: TRBD1
CDR3aa: CASQDRVNYEQYF
CDR3nt: TGTGCCAGCCAAGACAGGGTAAACTACGAGCAGTACTTC

abundance: -
v_gene: TRBV6-1
j_gene: TRBJ2-3
d_gene: -
CDR3aa: CASSEYTGVSTDTQYF
CDR3nt: TGTGCCAGCAGTGAGTACACGGGTGTGAGCACAGATACGCAGTATTTT

abundance: once
v_gene: TRBV7-9
j_gene: TRBJ2-7
d_gene: TRBD2
CDR3aa: CASSSPTSASYEQYF
CDR3nt: TGTGCCAGCAGCTCGCCGACTAGCGCCTCCTACGAGCAGTACTTC